In its sample, the clone carrying this T cell receptor (beta chain) was seen many times. The entry originates in a study of blood T cells in healthy people across ages. The CDR3 is 15 residues long. CDR1 is SGHTA, CDR2 FQGNSA, per germline. V was pared by 0 bases and J by 1 base, with 9 bases between. The second PCR ran about 6 to 11 cycles with a sample-barcoded 5' primer and J-beta primers. The study obtained at least 2.5 million CDR3-containing paired-end reads from every sample. One entry per CDR3 protein results from TCRdb running MiXCR on the 5' RACE reads. In the table there are approximately 800,000 distinct CDR3 sequences, around 34% of which are singletons.

Sequencing input: blood. This sequence originates from a young man in good health. This chain uses TRBV7-2 with TRBJ2-5; D unclear. The DNA of the CDR3 is TGTGCCAGCAGCTTAGCCCTGGGGTCCCAAGAGACCCAGTACTTC. This translates into CASSLALGSQETQYF.